Listed below are T cell receptor beta chains from one sample, sequenced in a study of metastatic and nonmetastatic thyroid tumors. TCRdb reassembled clones from the PCR reads with MiXCR. The sample includes around 19,000 clones, 34% of them seen just once. Sequencing was performed on tumor tissue. All receptors derive from a male donor with papillary thyroid cancer or a benign thyroid nodule (not recorded which). Some clones in this sample may be carry-over from other donors' samples. The conserved cysteine and the conserved F or W are not part of the CDR3 here. A row's size may be missing; if present it is once, few, many or a size class.

SALGSGANVLT	TRBJ2-6	-	TRBV20-1
ASSLEGKTQY	TRBJ2-5	many	TRBV11-2
SSSPTVYNSPLH	TRBJ1-6	-	TRBV18
ASLGGGGAPLEQY	TRBJ2-7	few	TRBV28
SARDHRDPTDTQY	TRBJ2-3	-	TRBV20-1
ASRLWGGKTDTQY	TRBJ2-3	-	TRBV12-3/TRBV12-4
ASSLGVGTPEGGQY	TRBJ2-7	once	TRBV5-1
ASGLAAYNEQF	TRBJ2-1	many	TRBV2
ASSYPVGGYEQY	TRBJ2-7	few	TRBV6-2/TRBV6-3
ASSYSALRGNQPQH	TRBJ1-5	many	TRBV6-5
ASSTRTSVRYDQY	TRBJ2-7	few	TRBV5-5
SSSPRGRNGELF	TRBJ2-2	-	TRBV11-3
ASSTWGGGTEAF	TRBJ1-1	-	TRBV27
ASSLARRATQY	TRBJ2-3	-	TRBV7-7
SARYSEGSGRSKNIQY	TRBJ2-4	-	TRBV20-1
AWSPGIPGKLF	TRBJ1-4	-	TRBV30
ATRGPKYEQY	TRBJ2-7	few	TRBV27
ASSSGDRGAPYNSPLH	TRBJ1-6	medium-sized	TRBV28
SARVGGIGYEQY	TRBJ2-7	once	TRBV20-1
ASSPIRLAGVETQY	TRBJ2-5	once	TRBV7-8
ASSDEGGNYGST	TRBJ1-2	-	TRBV6-1
SVGPGTRSSEQY	TRBJ2-7	few	TRBV29-1
ASSSTVGGQPQH	TRBJ1-5	-	TRBV5-1
SVDHPGTAGEAF	TRBJ1-1	many	TRBV29-1
ASRGLAGGYNEQF	TRBJ2-1	few	TRBV27
ASSDPYPGTDTQY	TRBJ2-3	-	TRBV6-1
ASSAQGANVLT	TRBJ2-6	many	TRBV7-7
ASSPETRNTEAF	TRBJ1-1	-	TRBV18
SATGTSGKSSYEQY	TRBJ2-7	medium-sized	TRBV20-1
ASSPTGRASYEQY	TRBJ2-7	medium-sized	TRBV5-1
ASSPGGLDFNEQF	TRBJ2-1	many	TRBV25-1
PSREERASTNEKLF	TRBJ1-4	-	TRBV7-6
ASSSPAGLGVNYNEQF	TRBJ2-1	-	TRBV12-3/TRBV12-4
ASSSTSGRAGPGELF	TRBJ2-2	few	TRBV6-2/TRBV6-3
ASSLNQGTGELF	TRBJ2-2	medium-sized	TRBV3-1
ASSLAGFKADTQY	TRBJ2-3	-	TRBV5-1
ASSRDRVSYEQY	TRBJ2-7	few	TRBV19
ASSYSLRSYGYT	TRBJ1-2	-	TRBV6-6
ASSYQPGQGIHEQF	TRBJ2-1	-	TRBV11-2
ASRTLAGVDTGELF	TRBJ2-2	-	TRBV27
ATSRGMGLPEATYNEQF	TRBJ2-1	few	TRBV15
ASSGSGTSGILNNEQF	TRBJ2-1	many	TRBV7-9
ASRHGDLLYEQY	TRBJ2-7	few	TRBV6-1
ASSAVPGLADEQY	TRBJ2-7	few	TRBV6-1
ASSSWGGNINQPQH	TRBJ1-5	few	TRBV6-5
SAAETVRGPQH	TRBJ1-5	many	TRBV29-1
ASSQETSGSPADEQF	TRBJ2-1	medium-sized	TRBV4-1
ARSLSALSTDTQY	TRBJ2-3	few	TRBV27
AISLGGGPYSEQY	TRBJ2-7	-	TRBV7-9
ASSEYSSGTKETQY	TRBJ2-5	few	TRBV10-1
ASSSTTSGMHEQF	TRBJ2-1	few	TRBV6-1
ATSRDGTGGLDTQY	TRBJ2-3	many	TRBV15
ASSMGAHSYEQY	TRBJ2-7	medium-sized	TRBV19
ASTERAYYNEQF	TRBJ2-1	medium-sized	TRBV19
SARIGSYEQY	TRBJ2-7	-	TRBV20-1